This T cell receptor (beta chain) was recorded in a study of T cell responses to AZD1222 COVID-19 vaccine. The CDR3 length is 15 residues. Sequencing was performed with immunoSEQ multiplex PCR; in TCRdb, only in-frame clones are kept and a portion is missing. Here the sample spans tens of thousands of clones, roughly four fifths being singletons. Sequenced here: peripheral blood, sampled on day 0 of AZD1222 vaccination. V gene TRBV21-1 combines with J gene TRBJ1-2; the table's D gene call, TRBD1, was not cross checked with the DNA. TRBV21-1 is given as a pseudogene. This TCR was recovered from an adult in good health. The CDR3 protein is CASSKPSTANYGYTF. The CDR3, as DNA: TGTGCCAGCAGCAAACCGTCGACAGCAAACTATGGCTACACCTTC.